The 12 T cell receptor beta chains below all came from one sample that was sequenced in a study of Graves' ophthalmopathy and Graves' hyperthyroidism. Amplifying from RNA transcripts, the study obtained TCR beta CDR3 regions. Second-round multiplex PCR followed a first-round RT-PCR using HTBI primers. TCRdb reanalysed the multiplex PCR reads using MiXCR and keeps one entry per CDR3 protein. This table holds 150,000 to 200,000 distinct CDR3 sequences, 39% found once. The specimen sequenced was peripheral blood. Every receptor here comes from a man aged 25 to 45 with Graves' ophthalmopathy.

This clonotype was observed at least ten times. V usage is TRBV6-2 or TRBV6-3 and J usage is TRBJ1-6, with D possibly TRBD1 on 5 matching bases. V was shortened by 4 bases and J by 9 bases, with 13 bases between the two germline ends. CDR1 is MNHEY and CDR2 is SVGEGT in the germline V gene. CDR3 length: 14 amino acids. The CDR3: CASSFGIGGSPLHF. The CDR3 nucleotides read TGTGCCAGCAGTTTCGGGATTGGGGGTTCACCCCTCCACTTT.

This clonotype was seen only a few times. The chain combines TRBV12-3 or TRBV12-4 with TRBJ1-1; maybe TRBD1 (5 bases). The CDR3 is 12 residues long. V lost 8 bases to trimming and J lost 7 bases, with 14 bases between them. The CDR3 loop is CASSFGAGEAFF. CDR3 DNA sequence: TGTGCCAGCTCCTTCGGGGCAGGTGAAGCTTTCTTT.

There are many counts of this clonotype. Germline and junction disagree at one end, which may indicate a read error. The CDR3 loop reads CASSLDRAQGAFF. CDR3 in DNA: TGTGCCAGCAGCCTAGACAGAGCCCAGGGAGCTTTCTTT. The J gene is TRBJ1-1, the V gene TRBV11-2; tentatively, D is TRBD1 (5 bases). Germline CDR1 reads SGHAT; CDR2 reads FQNNGV. There are 13 residues in the CDR3.

The rearrangement joins TRBV11-1 to TRBJ2-7; 15 bases match TRBD2. CDR3 length: 16 amino acids. V lost 4 bases, J lost 4 bases, and 5 bases stayed unmatched. Per germline, CDR1 SGHAT and CDR2 FQDESV (reference sequence). The DNA for the CDR3 is TGTGCCAGCAGCTGGGGACTAGCGGGAGGTTATTACGAGCAGTACTTC. Amino acid sequence: CASSWGLAGGYYEQYF.

This clonotype was recorded many times. The chain is built from TRBV19 and TRBJ1-1, with D hard to call. Per the germline V gene, CDR1 is LNHDA and CDR2 is SQIVND (reference sequence). This CDR3 has 14 amino acids. Trimming cost V 2 bases and J 3 bases, with 10 bases left between them. The CDR3 DNA sequence: TGTGCCAGTAGTATAAACCAGGCTTACACTGAAGCTTTCTTT. Protein product: CASSINQAYTEAFF.

The chain couples TRBV28 to TRBJ1-1; maybe TRBD1 (6 bases). This CDR3 contains 15 residues. CDR1 is MDHEN, CDR2 SYDVKM, per germline. Trimming pared 3 bases from V and 5 bases from J, leaving 16 bases between. Here the CDR3 DNA reads TGTGCCAGCAGTTTCCCTCAGGGGTTGCGGACTGAAGCTTTCTTT. It is translated as CASSFPQGLRTEAFF.

V and J are TRBV6-2 or TRBV6-3 and TRBJ2-7, with 8 nucleotides matching TRBD1. V dropped 6 bases and J dropped 3; count of bases not matched to a gene: 19. Germline-derived CDR1 and CDR2 are MNHEY and SVGEGT. CDR3 length equals 18 residues. This CDR3 reads CASSGYNIRTGIDYEQYF. The DNA of the CDR3 is TGTGCCAGCAGCGGCTACAACATCCGGACAGGGATAGACTACGAGCAGTACTTC.

In this sample, this clonotype turned up many times. The V and J genes are TRBV12-3 or TRBV12-4 and TRBJ2-7; weak D call: TRBD1 (6 bases). Trimming cost V 6 bases and J 5 bases, with 14 bases left between them. The CDR3 covers 13 residues. CDR3 bases: TGTGCCAGCAGCCTCAACAGGGCGGACGAGCAGTACTTC. It encodes CASSLNRADEQYF.

The chain recombines TRBV12-3 or TRBV12-4 with TRBJ1-5; TRBD1 aligns across 7 bases. The CDR3 length is 15 residues. V was pared by 5 bases and J by 7 bases, with 11 bases of the junction left unmatched. In nucleotides, the CDR3 is TGTGCCAGCAGTGCCGGGACAGCTTTCGGGCAGCCCCAGCATTTT. Its protein product is CASSAGTAFGQPQHF.

The V call is TRBV10-3, the J call TRBJ1-2, with a possible D match to TRBD1 (5 bases). CDR3 length: 13 residues. V was shortened by 5 bases and J by 4 bases, with 11 bases between the two germline ends. Germline values: CDR1 ENHRY, CDR2 SYGVKD. This CDR3 reads CAISFGGGYGYTF. For the CDR3, the DNA is TGTGCCATCAGTTTTGGGGGTGGCTATGGCTACACCTTC.

The chain joins TRBV6-2 or TRBV6-3 to TRBJ2-7, with 10 nucleotides matching TRBD2. Trimming at V came to 2 bases and at J to 2 bases, leaving 9 bases not matched to a gene. The germline gives CDR1 MNHEY, CDR2 SVGEGT. CDR3 length: 17 amino acids. The DNA of the CDR3 is TGTGCCAGCAGTTACCTAGCTCCCGGGACTAGCGCCTACGAGCAGTACTTC. Amino acid sequence: CASSYLAPGTSAYEQYF.

The V gene is TRBV6-5, the J gene TRBJ1-1; D is ambiguous. The germline CDR1 and CDR2 sequences are MNHEY and SVGAGI. Trimming stripped 4 bases from V and 0 bases from J, with 6 bases between. The CDR3 has 13 amino acids. CDR3 sequence: CASSFHMNTEAFF. In DNA form, the CDR3 reads TGTGCCAGCAGTTTCCATATGAACACTGAAGCTTTCTTT.